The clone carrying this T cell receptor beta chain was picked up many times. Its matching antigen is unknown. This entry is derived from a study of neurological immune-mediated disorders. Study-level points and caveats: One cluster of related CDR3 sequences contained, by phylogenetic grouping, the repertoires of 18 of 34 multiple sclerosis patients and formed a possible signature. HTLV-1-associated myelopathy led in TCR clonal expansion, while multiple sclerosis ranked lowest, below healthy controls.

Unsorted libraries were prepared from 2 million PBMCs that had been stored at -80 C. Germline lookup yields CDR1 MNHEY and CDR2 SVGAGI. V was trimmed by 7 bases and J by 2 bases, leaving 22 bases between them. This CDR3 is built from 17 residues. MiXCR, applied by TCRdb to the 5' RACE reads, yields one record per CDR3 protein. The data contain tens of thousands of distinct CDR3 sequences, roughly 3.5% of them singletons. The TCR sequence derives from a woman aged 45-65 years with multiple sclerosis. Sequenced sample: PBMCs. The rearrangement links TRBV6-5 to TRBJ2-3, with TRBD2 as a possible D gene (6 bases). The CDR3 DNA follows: TGTGCCAGCACGGAGAACCGGTTGGGGGGTCTCACAGATACGCAGTATTTT. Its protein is CASTENRLGGLTDTQYF.